Listed below are T cell receptor beta chains from one sample, sequenced in a study of OX40 agonist ivuxolimab in advanced cancers. Repertoires were generated with immunoSEQ multiplex PCR, while TCRdb's copy carries only in-frame clones and drops some. The sample consists of about 53,000 clones, 84% of them appearing once. Sequenced here: CD4+ or CD8+ T cells sorted from blood, sampled in a trial of the OX40 agonist ivuxolimab. These receptors came from an adult with an advanced solid tumor such as melanoma, head and neck, liver or kidney cancer. Each CDR3 is given with its conserved first and last residue. The D gene is left open where the match is weak. Clone sizes are given selectively: once, few, many, or a class where the clone is expanded.

len: 14; d_gene: -; j_gene: TRBJ2-2; v_gene: TRBV10-3; abundance: -; CDR3aa: CAIRARQDTGELFF; CDR3nt: TGTGCCATCAGAGCTCGCCAGGACACCGGGGAGCTGTTTTTT
len: 14; d_gene: -; j_gene: TRBJ2-1; v_gene: TRBV14; abundance: -; CDR3aa: CASSPTSFYNEQFF; CDR3nt: TGTGCCAGCAGCCCGACTAGTTTCTACAATGAGCAGTTCTTC
len: 19; d_gene: TRBD2; j_gene: TRBJ2-6; v_gene: TRBV7-9; abundance: -; CDR3aa: CASSLRWGGRGSGANVLTF; CDR3nt: TGTGCCAGCAGCTTAAGGTGGGGCGGGAGAGGTTCTGGGGCCAACGTCCTGACTTTC
len: 17; d_gene: TRBD2; j_gene: TRBJ2-1; v_gene: TRBV11-2; abundance: -; CDR3aa: CASSLGPIAGGPLEQFF; CDR3nt: TGTGCCAGCAGCCTAGGTCCCATAGCGGGAGGGCCTCTTGAGCAGTTCTTC
len: 13; d_gene: TRBD1; j_gene: TRBJ1-2; v_gene: TRBV28; abundance: -; CDR3aa: CASRGRDRGGYTF; CDR3nt: TGTGCCAGCAGAGGCCGGGACAGGGGTGGCTACACCTTC
len: 15; d_gene: TRBD1; j_gene: TRBJ2-1; v_gene: TRBV4-1; abundance: -; CDR3aa: CASSPSWTGDNEQFF; CDR3nt: TGCGCCAGCAGCCCAAGCTGGACAGGGGATAATGAGCAGTTCTTC
len: 17; d_gene: TRBD2; j_gene: TRBJ2-4; v_gene: TRBV11-2; abundance: -; CDR3aa: CASSPGLAGVAKNIQYF; CDR3nt: TGTGCCAGCAGCCCGGGACTAGCGGGAGTTGCCAAAAACATTCAGTACTTC
len: 13; d_gene: -; j_gene: TRBJ2-1; v_gene: TRBV4-3; abundance: -; CDR3aa: CASSQETREPQFF; CDR3nt: TGCGCCAGCAGCCAAGAAACTAGGGAGCCGCAGTTCTTC
len: 16; d_gene: TRBD2; j_gene: TRBJ2-3; v_gene: TRBV6-5; abundance: -; CDR3aa: CASSYSTSGMPDTQYF; CDR3nt: TGTGCCAGCAGTTACTCGACTAGCGGGATGCCAGATACGCAGTATTTT
len: 15; d_gene: -; j_gene: TRBJ2-2; v_gene: TRBV5-6; abundance: -; CDR3aa: CASSLGLMYTGELFF; CDR3nt: TGTGCCAGCAGCTTGGGGCTGATGTACACCGGGGAGCTGTTTTTT
len: 14; d_gene: TRBD1; j_gene: TRBJ2-5; v_gene: TRBV7-9; abundance: -; CDR3aa: CASSLKDRWKTQYF; CDR3nt: TGTGCCAGCAGCTTAAAGGACAGGTGGAAGACCCAGTACTTC
len: 15; d_gene: -; j_gene: TRBJ2-1; v_gene: TRBV11-1; abundance: -; CDR3aa: CASSLNRHIYGEQFF; CDR3nt: TGTGCCAGCAGCTTAAATCGTCACATCTACGGTGAGCAGTTCTTC
len: 14; d_gene: TRBD2; j_gene: TRBJ2-7; v_gene: TRBV19; abundance: -; CDR3aa: CASSIGTSGEEQYF; CDR3nt: TGTGCCAGTAGTATCGGCACTAGCGGGGAAGAGCAGTACTTC
len: 15; d_gene: -; j_gene: TRBJ1-6; v_gene: TRBV5-1; abundance: -; CDR3aa: CASTDTGTANSPLHF; CDR3nt: TGCGCCAGCACCGACACCGGGACGGCGAATTCACCCCTCCACTTT
len: 15; d_gene: TRBD2; j_gene: TRBJ2-1; v_gene: TRBV7-2; abundance: -; CDR3aa: CASSPGTSIWNEQFF; CDR3nt: TGTGCCAGCAGCCCCGGGACTAGTATCTGGAATGAGCAGTTCTTC
len: 12; d_gene: -; j_gene: TRBJ2-7; v_gene: TRBV6-1; abundance: -; CDR3aa: CASSDNYAEQYF; CDR3nt: TGTGCCAGCAGTGACAATTACGCCGAGCAGTACTTC
len: 14; d_gene: -; j_gene: TRBJ1-1; v_gene: TRBV7-9; abundance: -; CDR3aa: CASSFEGIGTEAFF; CDR3nt: TGTGCCAGCAGCTTCGAGGGGATAGGCACTGAAGCTTTCTTT
len: 17; d_gene: -; j_gene: TRBJ2-3; v_gene: TRBV21-1; abundance: few; CDR3aa: CASLSRLAGSGTDTQYF; CDR3nt: TGTGCCAGCCTATCGAGACTAGCGGGAAGCGGCACAGATACGCAGTATTTT
len: 15; d_gene: TRBD2; j_gene: TRBJ2-1; v_gene: TRBV19; abundance: -; CDR3aa: CASSIASGDYNEQFF; CDR3nt: TGTGCCAGTAGTATTGCCAGCGGGGATTACAATGAGCAGTTCTTC
len: 16; d_gene: TRBD1; j_gene: TRBJ1-1; v_gene: TRBV5-6; abundance: few; CDR3aa: CASSFGTGGLNTEAFF; CDR3nt: TGTGCCAGCAGCTTTGGGACAGGGGGACTAAACACTGAAGCTTTCTTT
len: 14; d_gene: -; j_gene: TRBJ1-1; v_gene: TRBV19; abundance: few; CDR3aa: CASSIRGANTEAFF; CDR3nt: TGTGCCAGTAGTATACGGGGCGCGAACACTGAAGCTTTCTTT
len: 12; d_gene: -; j_gene: TRBJ2-7; v_gene: TRBV21-1; abundance: -; CDR3aa: CASSKGKYEQYF; CDR3nt: TGTGCCAGCAGCAAAGGTAAATACGAGCAGTACTTC
len: 17; d_gene: -; j_gene: TRBJ2-1; v_gene: TRBV28; abundance: -; CDR3aa: CASSLNPLAWSYNEQFF; CDR3nt: TGTGCCAGCAGTTTAAACCCCCTAGCGTGGTCCTACAATGAGCAGTTCTTC
len: 12; d_gene: TRBD2; j_gene: TRBJ2-1; v_gene: TRBV6-5; abundance: -; CDR3aa: CATIAGGNEQFF; CDR3nt: TGTGCCACCATAGCGGGAGGAAATGAGCAGTTCTTC
len: 14; d_gene: -; j_gene: TRBJ2-3; v_gene: TRBV19; abundance: -; CDR3aa: CASSIVTTADTQYF; CDR3nt: TGTGCCAGTAGTATAGTGACCACCGCAGATACGCAGTATTTT
len: 17; d_gene: TRBD2; j_gene: TRBJ2-1; v_gene: TRBV10-1; abundance: once; CDR3aa: CASSGTSGRAYYNEQFF; CDR3nt: TGCGCCAGCAGTGGGACTAGCGGGAGGGCCTACTACAATGAGCAGTTCTTC
len: 17; d_gene: TRBD1; j_gene: TRBJ1-1; v_gene: TRBV7-9; abundance: -; CDR3aa: CASSRSGTGIPNTEAFF; CDR3nt: TGTGCCAGCAGCCGCTCGGGGACAGGGATACCGAACACTGAAGCTTTCTTT
len: 16; d_gene: TRBD1; j_gene: TRBJ2-7; v_gene: TRBV6-1; abundance: -; CDR3aa: CASSEASGQGANEQYF; CDR3nt: TGTGCCAGCAGTGAAGCGTCGGGACAGGGGGCAAACGAGCAGTACTTC
len: 14; d_gene: -; j_gene: TRBJ2-2; v_gene: TRBV7-2; abundance: -; CDR3aa: CASSLDLNTGELFF; CDR3nt: TGTGCCAGCAGCTTAGATCTGAACACCGGGGAGCTGTTTTTT
len: 15; d_gene: TRBD1; j_gene: TRBJ2-5; v_gene: TRBV29-1; abundance: -; CDR3aa: CSGGTGGFGEETQYF; CDR3nt: TGCAGCGGCGGGACAGGGGGTTTTGGGGAAGAGACCCAGTACTTC
len: 14; d_gene: -; j_gene: TRBJ1-2; v_gene: TRBV6-6; abundance: -; CDR3aa: CASRGETLLSGYTF; CDR3nt: TGTGCCAGCCGGGGAGAGACCCTATTAAGCGGCTACACCTTC
len: 15; d_gene: -; j_gene: TRBJ2-7; v_gene: TRBV18; abundance: -; CDR3aa: CASSPFKTEPHEQYF; CDR3nt: TGTGCCAGCTCACCATTTAAGACAGAACCCCACGAGCAGTACTTC
len: 17; d_gene: TRBD2; j_gene: TRBJ2-2; v_gene: TRBV18; abundance: -; CDR3aa: CASSSFGTSGNTGELFF; CDR3nt: TGTGCCAGCTCATCTTTCGGGACTAGCGGTAACACCGGGGAGCTGTTTTTT
len: 16; d_gene: TRBD2; j_gene: TRBJ2-1; v_gene: TRBV5-1; abundance: medium-sized; CDR3aa: CASSPLASGTINEQFF; CDR3nt: TGCGCCAGCAGCCCGCTAGCTAGCGGGACAATCAATGAGCAGTTCTTC
len: 18; d_gene: TRBD1; j_gene: TRBJ1-3; v_gene: TRBV19; abundance: -; CDR3aa: CASSRISLRGLEGNTIYF; CDR3nt: TGTGCCAGTAGTAGAATCTCCCTCAGGGGGCTGGAGGGAAACACCATATATTTT
len: 16; d_gene: -; j_gene: TRBJ1-3; v_gene: TRBV18; abundance: -; CDR3aa: CASSPRSQGSGNTIYF; CDR3nt: TGTGCCAGCTCACCTCGATCACAGGGCTCTGGAAACACCATATATTTT
len: 13; d_gene: -; j_gene: TRBJ1-5; v_gene: TRBV27; abundance: -; CDR3aa: CASREAWWQPQHF; CDR3nt: TGTGCCAGCCGGGAAGCGTGGTGGCAGCCCCAGCATTTT
len: 17; d_gene: -; j_gene: TRBJ1-2; v_gene: TRBV4-1; abundance: few; CDR3aa: CASSQGAGRGRLRGYTF; CDR3nt: TGCGCCAGCAGCCAAGGGGCAGGGAGAGGCAGGTTGAGGGGCTACACCTTC
len: 16; d_gene: -; j_gene: TRBJ2-1; v_gene: TRBV28; abundance: -; CDR3aa: CASSLLRGGRNNEQFF; CDR3nt: TGTGCCAGCAGTTTACTTAGAGGAGGGAGAAACAATGAGCAGTTCTTC
len: 16; d_gene: TRBD2; j_gene: TRBJ2-3; v_gene: TRBV7-2; abundance: -; CDR3aa: CASSSGGRASTDTQYF; CDR3nt: TGTGCCAGCAGCAGTGGCGGGAGAGCAAGCACAGATACGCAGTATTTT
len: 15; d_gene: -; j_gene: TRBJ1-2; v_gene: TRBV19; abundance: once; CDR3aa: CASSIQGVNNYGYTF; CDR3nt: TGTGCCAGTAGTATCCAGGGAGTGAATAACTATGGCTACACCTTC
len: 17; d_gene: TRBD2; j_gene: TRBJ2-1; v_gene: TRBV27; abundance: -; CDR3aa: CASSLSRASGSNNEQFF; CDR3nt: TGTGCCAGCAGTTTATCGCGAGCTAGCGGGAGTAACAATGAGCAGTTCTTC
len: 15; d_gene: -; j_gene: TRBJ2-3; v_gene: TRBV5-8; abundance: -; CDR3aa: CASSPDLAETDTQYF; CDR3nt: TGTGCCAGCAGCCCAGATTTGGCAGAGACAGATACGCAGTATTTT